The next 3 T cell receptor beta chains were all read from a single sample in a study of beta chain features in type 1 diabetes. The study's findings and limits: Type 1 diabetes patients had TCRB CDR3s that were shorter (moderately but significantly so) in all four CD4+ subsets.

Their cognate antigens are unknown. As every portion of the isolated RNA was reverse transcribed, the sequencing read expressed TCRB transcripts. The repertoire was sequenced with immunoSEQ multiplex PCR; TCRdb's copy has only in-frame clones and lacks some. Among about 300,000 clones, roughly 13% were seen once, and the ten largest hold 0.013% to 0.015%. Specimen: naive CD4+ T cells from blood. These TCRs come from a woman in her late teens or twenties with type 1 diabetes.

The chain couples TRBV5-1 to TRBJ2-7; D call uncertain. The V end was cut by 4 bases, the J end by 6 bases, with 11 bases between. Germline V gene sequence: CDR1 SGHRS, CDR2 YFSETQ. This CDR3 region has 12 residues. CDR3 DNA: TGCGCCAGCAGCCCCGACTTTAGCGAGCAGTACTTC. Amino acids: CASSPDFSEQYF.

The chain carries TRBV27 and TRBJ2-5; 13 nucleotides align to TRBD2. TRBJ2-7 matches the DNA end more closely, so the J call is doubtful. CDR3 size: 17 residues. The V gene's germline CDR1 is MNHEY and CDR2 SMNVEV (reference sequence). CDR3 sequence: CASTLSKGLAGVYEQYF. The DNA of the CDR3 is TGTGCCAGCACATTATCGAAAGGACTAGCGGGAGTCTACGAGCAGTACTTC.

The CDR3 DNA reads as TGCGCCAGCAGCACCGGACAGTTTATTTACCCCGACTACGAGCAGTACTTC. Its protein is CASSTGQFIYPDYEQYF. The V gene is TRBV5-1, the J gene TRBJ2-7; maybe TRBD1 (6 bases). The CDR3 totals 17 residues. V dropped 4 bases and J dropped 3 bases, with 23 bases sitting between them. Per germline, CDR1 SGHRS and CDR2 YFSETQ.